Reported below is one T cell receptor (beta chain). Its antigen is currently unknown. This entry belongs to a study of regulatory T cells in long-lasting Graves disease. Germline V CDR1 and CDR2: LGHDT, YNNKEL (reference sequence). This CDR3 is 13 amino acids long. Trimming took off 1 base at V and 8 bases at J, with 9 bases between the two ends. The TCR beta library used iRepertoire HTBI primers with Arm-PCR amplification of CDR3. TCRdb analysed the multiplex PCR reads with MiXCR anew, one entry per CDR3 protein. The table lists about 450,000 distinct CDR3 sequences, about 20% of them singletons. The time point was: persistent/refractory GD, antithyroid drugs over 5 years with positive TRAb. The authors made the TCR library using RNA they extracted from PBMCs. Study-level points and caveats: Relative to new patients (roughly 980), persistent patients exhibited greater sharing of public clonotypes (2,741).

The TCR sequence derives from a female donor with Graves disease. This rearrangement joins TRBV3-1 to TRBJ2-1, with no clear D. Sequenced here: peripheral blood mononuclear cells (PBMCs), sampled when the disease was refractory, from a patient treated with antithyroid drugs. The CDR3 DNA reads TGTGCCAGCAGCCAAGGGTCCGGTTATGAGCAGTTCTTC. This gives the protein CASSQGSGYEQFF.